This T cell receptor (beta chain) is from a study of blood T cell repertoires in COVID-19. Study information: Samples representing acute and convalescent COVID-19 were sourced from the United States, Italy and Spain. T cells, B-cell-depleted T cells, or PBMCs provided the cDNA or gDNA that served as material.

Source study methods: Quantification of nucleated cells was approximated via reference gene primer amplification. TCRdb's table, derived via immunoSEQ multiplex PCR, lists solely in-frame clones and lacks some. From that table come the V and J calls and clone size; the DNA was used to work out D and trimming. The profile shows under 200,000 clones, almost 80% of them singletons. Germline CDR1 and CDR2: LNHNV and YYDKDF (reference sequence). The CDR3 is made up of 15 amino acids. Trimming took 0 bases from V and 9 from J, leaving 15 bases between them. The sequence came from a man aged 60 to 75 with active or convalescent COVID-19. The source material was peripheral blood. This chain joins TRBV15 and TRBJ1-5, with TRBD1 as a possible D gene (6 bases). The CDR3 sequence is CATSRDPRGGAPQHF. The CDR3 DNA reads as TGTGCCACCAGCAGAGATCCCAGGGGAGGGGCGCCCCAGCATTTT.